Shown below are 21 T cell receptor beta chains from a single sample sequenced in a study of T cells after yellow fever vaccination. In TCRdb, the 5' RACE reads were re-called with MiXCR into one record per CDR3 protein. The sample holds under 100,000 distinct CDR3 sequences, about 5.8% seen once. Sample: CD8+ T cells sorted from PBMCs, taken 10 days after the yellow fever booster vaccination. These TCRs come from a young man who received the YFV17D yellow fever vaccine.

Ten or more counts support this clonotype. The chain recombines TRBV7-9 with TRBJ2-1, with no clear D. The germline gives CDR1 SEHNR, CDR2 FQNEAQ (reference sequence). V lost 1 base, J lost 5 bases, and 15 bases lay in between. This CDR3 has 16 residues. The CDR3 loop reads CASSLVGPEKNNEQFF. Written as DNA, the CDR3 is TGTGCCAGCAGCTTAGTGGGCCCCGAAAAAAACAATGAGCAGTTCTTC.

V gene TRBV28 combines with J gene TRBJ2-7; weak D call: TRBD1 (5 bases). The CDR3 has 12 residues. Germline V lookup: CDR1 MDHEN, CDR2 SYDVKM. V was clipped by 3 bases and J by 3 bases, with 6 bases between them. CDR3 in DNA: TGTGCCAGCAGTTTCAGGGACTACGAGCAGTACGTC. This encodes CASSFRDYEQYV.

The rearrangement links TRBV29-1 to TRBJ2-1, with TRBD2 matching over 10 bases. This CDR3 is 14 amino acids long. V was clipped by 4 bases and J by 7 bases; unmatched bases: 7. Germline V gene data show CDR1 as SQVTM and CDR2 as ANQGSEA. The CDR3, as DNA: TGCAGCGTTGTTGTAGCGGGGGGTTTTAATGAGCAGTTCTTC. Protein: CSVVVAGGFNEQFF.

This rearrangement joins TRBV21-1 to TRBJ2-5; no DNA check was done on the table's D call, TRBD1. TRBV21-1 is deemed a pseudogene. The CDR3 loop spans 14 amino acids. Here the CDR3 reads CASSNTGGGETQYF. The DNA of the CDR3 is TGTGCCAGCAGCAACACAGGGGGCGGGGAGACCCAGTACTTC.

This clonotype has more than one count but fewer than ten. The rearrangement joins TRBV14 to TRBJ2-7; tentatively, D is TRBD2 (5 bases). This CDR3 has 14 residues. Germline V gene lookup returns CDR1 SGHDN and CDR2 FVKESK. The V and J ends lost 1 base and 3 bases respectively, with 10 bases between them. CDR3 nucleotide sequence: TGTGCCAGCAGCCAAGCTAGCCTGAGCTACGAGCAGTACTTC. This sequence encodes CASSQASLSYEQYF.

In its sample, this clonotype was seen a few times. The CDR3 protein is CASSLGGPATEAFF. The CDR3 nucleotides read TGTGCCAGCAGCTTAGGTGGTCCGGCTACTGAAGCTTTCTTT. This chain joins TRBV7-6 and TRBJ1-1; D gene ambiguous. Trimming stripped 1 base from V and 5 bases from J, with 11 bases between. Per germline, CDR1 SGHVS and CDR2 FNYEAQ. The CDR3 spans 14 residues.

The chain combines TRBV7-9 with TRBJ1-1, with unresolved D. In germline, CDR1 is SEHNR, CDR2 FQNEAQ (reference sequence). This CDR3 is built from 16 residues. Trimming left V 1 base short and J 1 base short, with 13 bases between. The CDR3 region is CASSLVPSAANTEAFF. The CDR3 nucleotides are TGTGCCAGCAGCTTAGTCCCTTCGGCAGCGAACACTGAAGCTTTCTTT.

Only one count was recorded for this clonotype. V and J are TRBV5-4 and TRBJ2-1; 7 nucleotides match TRBD1. CDR3 length: 14 residues. Losses at the gene ends were 4 bases for V and 6 bases for J; bases not matched to a gene: 7. CDR1 is SGHNT, CDR2 YYREEE, per germline (reference sequence). The CDR3 nucleotides read TGTGCCAGCAGCCATAGGGACAGCCTCAATGAGCAGTTCTTC. Protein sequence: CASSHRDSLNEQFF.

This clonotype was detected ten times or more. The CDR3 DNA reads as TGTGCCAGCAGCTTATCAGCAGGGCTCCAAGAGACCCAGTACTTC. Translated, it gives CASSLSAGLQETQYF. The chain uses TRBV7-9 and TRBJ2-5, with D possibly matching TRBD1 (5 bases). Germline loops: CDR1 SEHNR, CDR2 FQNEAQ (reference sequence). Trimming pared 2 bases from V and 1 base from J, leaving 11 bases between. This CDR3 is 15 amino acids long.

This clonotype came up many times. The rearrangement joins TRBV7-6 to TRBJ2-5; 9 bases match TRBD2. Germline CDR1 is SGHVS and CDR2 is FNYEAQ. J gave up 4 bases and V 5 bases, and 17 bases lay outside the gene matches. The CDR3 loop spans 18 amino acids. CDR3 in DNA: TGTGCCAGCAGCGGCTCCTCGGCCGGGGCGGGGGGGCGAGAGACCCAGTACTTC. This gives the protein CASSGSSAGAGGRETQYF.

V usage is TRBV5-5 and J usage is TRBJ2-5, with D perhaps matching TRBD1 (6 bases). CDR1 and CDR2 from the germline V gene are SGHKS and YYEKEE (reference sequence). This CDR3 spans 16 amino acids. The germline V and J ends were trimmed by 1 base and 5 bases, with 18 bases remaining between them. CDR3 DNA: TGTGCCAGCAGCTTGCGTTCTCAGGGGACAAGGGAGACCCAGTACTTC. This translates into CASSLRSQGTRETQYF.

V usage is TRBV10-3 and J usage is TRBJ2-5, with 11 bases identical to TRBD1. The CDR3 consists of 13 residues. Looked up from germline, CDR1 is ENHRY and CDR2 is SYGVKD. The ends lost 9 bases at V and 3 bases at J; junction bases unmatched: 3. The CDR3 nucleotides read TGTGCCATAGGGGGACAGGGGGAAGAGACCCAGTACTTC. It yields the protein CAIGGQGEETQYF.

In this sample, this clonotype turned up a few times. V gene TRBV5-6 combines with J gene TRBJ1-5; D is unresolved. Germline V gene sequence: CDR1 SGHDT, CDR2 YYEEEE. The CDR3 contains 13 residues. V was pared by 1 base and J by 6 bases, with 8 bases between. As DNA, the CDR3 is TGTGCCAGCAGCTTGTATGGCGGTCAGCCCCAGCATTTT. Encoded protein: CASSLYGGQPQHF.

This clonotype was seen repeatedly, ten times or more. The chain employs TRBV6-2 or TRBV6-3 and TRBJ2-3; 9 positions agree with TRBD2. The CDR3 covers 16 residues. The germline V gene encodes CDR1 MNHEY and CDR2 SVGEGT. The J segment lost 4 bases and the V segment lost 6 bases, leaving 11 bases of the junction unmatched. The CDR3: CASSPDLAGIPDTQYF. The CDR3 DNA follows: TGTGCCAGCAGCCCTGACCTAGCGGGGATTCCAGATACGCAGTATTTT.

This clonotype was observed many times. The J gene is TRBJ2-2, the V gene TRBV7-3; D call uncertain. The CDR3 consists of 13 residues. Germline V CDR1 and CDR2: SGHTA, FQGTGA. V lost 0 bases and J 6 bases, leaving 5 bases between the germline ends. CDR3 residues: CASSLTSAGELFF. CDR3 bases: TGTGCCAGCAGCTTAACATCTGCCGGGGAGCTGTTTTTT.

The V and J genes are TRBV27 and TRBJ2-7; 10 nucleotides agree with TRBD1. The CDR3 covers 16 residues. Germline lookup yields CDR1 MNHEY and CDR2 SMNVEV (reference sequence). J lost 6 bases, V lost 5 bases, and 13 bases had no gene match. The CDR3 sequence is CASSLHRTGGGSEQYF. The CDR3 DNA follows: TGTGCCAGCAGTCTACATCGGACAGGGGGTGGGTCCGAGCAGTACTTC.

The chain carries TRBV28 and TRBJ1-2; D is undetermined. Deletions cut 7 bases from V and 0 bases from J, with 18 bases between. There are 16 residues in the CDR3. The germline V gene has CDR1 MDHEN and CDR2 SYDVKM. Here the CDR3 reads CASNPTGSRTNYGYTF. The CDR3 region has the DNA TGTGCCAGCAACCCAACCGGGTCCCGAACTAACTATGGCTACACCTTC.

This clonotype was counted at least ten times. The V call is TRBV4-1, the J call TRBJ2-3; D is uncertain. The CDR3 runs to 12 residues. The germline V gene encodes CDR1 MGHRA and CDR2 YSYEKL. The ends were cut back, 5 bases at V and 5 bases at J, with 8 bases in the middle. The CDR3 here is CASSEKIDTQYF. CDR3 DNA sequence: TGCGCCAGCAGCGAGAAGATAGATACGCAGTATTTT.

This clonotype came up many times. The V gene is TRBV5-1, the J gene TRBJ2-7; 8 bases fit TRBD1. The germline V gene has CDR1 SGHRS and CDR2 YFSETQ. V dropped 4 bases and J dropped 2; count of bases not matched to a gene: 8. This CDR3 spans 15 amino acids. The CDR3 DNA follows: TGCGCCAGCAGCGGGACAGGTGAGAACCCCTACGAGCAGTACTTC. Translating gives CASSGTGENPYEQYF.

This rearrangement joins TRBV4-1 to TRBJ2-2; unclear D gene. There are 13 residues in the CDR3. The V gene's germline CDR1 is MGHRA and CDR2 YSYEKL. V lost 4 bases and J lost 4, with 7 bases in between. The CDR3 spells CASSPGGTGELFF. CDR3 DNA sequence: TGCGCCAGCAGCCCAGGCGGCACCGGGGAGCTGTTTTTT.

This sequence joins TRBV7-9 and TRBJ1-2; tentatively, D is TRBD1 (5 bases). Germline CDR1 reads SEHNR; CDR2 reads FQNEAQ (reference sequence). V was shortened by 5 bases and J by 8 bases, with 15 bases between the two germline ends. The CDR3 runs 13 residues. The DNA of the CDR3 is TGTGCCAGCAGCCGCGGGACTCCGGTCGGCTACACCTTC. Its translation is CASSRGTPVGYTF. The full variable domain, its missing parts supplied by reference TRBV7-9 and TRBJ1-2, is DTGVSQNPRHKITKRGQNVTFRCDPISEHNRLYWYRQTLGQGPEFLTYFQNEAQLEKSRLLSDRFSAERPKGSFSTLEIQRTEQGDSAMYLCASSRGTPVGYTFGSGTRLTVV.